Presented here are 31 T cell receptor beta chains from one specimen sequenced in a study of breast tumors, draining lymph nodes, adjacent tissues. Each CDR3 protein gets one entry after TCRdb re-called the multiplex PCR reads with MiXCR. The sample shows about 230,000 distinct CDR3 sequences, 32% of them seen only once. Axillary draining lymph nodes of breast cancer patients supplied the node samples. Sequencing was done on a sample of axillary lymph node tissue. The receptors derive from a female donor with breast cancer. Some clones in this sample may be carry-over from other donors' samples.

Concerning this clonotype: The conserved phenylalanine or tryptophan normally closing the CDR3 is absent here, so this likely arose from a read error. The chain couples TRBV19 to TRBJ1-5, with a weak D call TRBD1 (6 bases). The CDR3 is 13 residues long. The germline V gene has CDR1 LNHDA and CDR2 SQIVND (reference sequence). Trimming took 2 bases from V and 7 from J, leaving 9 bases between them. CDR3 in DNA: TGTGCCAGTAGTATAAACAGGGAACAGCCCCAGCATCTT. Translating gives CASSINREQPQHL.

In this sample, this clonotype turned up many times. CDR3 region: CSAKGTGSIDTQYF. Here the CDR3 DNA reads TGCAGTGCTAAGGGGACAGGGTCTATAGATACGCAGTATTTT. V is TRBV20-1 and J is TRBJ2-3, with 9 bases identical to TRBD1. The CDR3 has 14 residues. Trimming cost V 4 bases and J 5 bases; bases outside gene matches: 7. CDR1 is DFQATT and CDR2 is SNEGSKA in the germline V gene (reference sequence).

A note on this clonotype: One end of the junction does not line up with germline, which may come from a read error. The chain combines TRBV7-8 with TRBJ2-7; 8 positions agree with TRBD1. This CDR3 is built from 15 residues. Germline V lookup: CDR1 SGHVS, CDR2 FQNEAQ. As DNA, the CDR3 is TGTGCCAGCAGCTTAACAGGACAGGGCATCTACGAGCGGTACTTC. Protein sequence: CASSLTGQGIYERYF.

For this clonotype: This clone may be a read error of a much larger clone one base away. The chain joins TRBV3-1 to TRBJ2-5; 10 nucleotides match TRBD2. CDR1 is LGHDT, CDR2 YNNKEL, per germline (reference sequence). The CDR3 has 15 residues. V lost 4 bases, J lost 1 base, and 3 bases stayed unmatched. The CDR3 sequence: CASSLTSGIQETQYF. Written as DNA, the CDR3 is TGTGCCAGCAGCCTTACTAGCGGGATCCAAGAGACCCAGTACTTC.

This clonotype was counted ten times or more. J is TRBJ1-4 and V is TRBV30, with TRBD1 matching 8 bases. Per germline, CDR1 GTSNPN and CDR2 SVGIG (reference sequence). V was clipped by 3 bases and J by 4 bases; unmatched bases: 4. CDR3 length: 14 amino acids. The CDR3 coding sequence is TGTGCCTGGAGGGAGGGACAGGTTAATGAAAAACTGTTTTTT. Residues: CAWREGQVNEKLFF.

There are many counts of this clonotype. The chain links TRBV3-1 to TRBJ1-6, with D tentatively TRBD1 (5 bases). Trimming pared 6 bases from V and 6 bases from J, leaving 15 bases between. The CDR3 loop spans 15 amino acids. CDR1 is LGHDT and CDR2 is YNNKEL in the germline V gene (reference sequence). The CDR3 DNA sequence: TGTGCCAGCAGGACCTGGGGGGGGAGTAATTCACCCCTCCACTTT. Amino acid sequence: CASRTWGGSNSPLHF.

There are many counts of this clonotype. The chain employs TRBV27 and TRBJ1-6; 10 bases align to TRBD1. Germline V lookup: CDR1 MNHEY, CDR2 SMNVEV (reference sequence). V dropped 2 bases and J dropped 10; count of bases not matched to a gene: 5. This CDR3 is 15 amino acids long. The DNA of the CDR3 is TGTGCCAGCAGTTTAGATTGGACAGGGGGGTCACCCCTCCACTTT. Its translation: CASSLDWTGGSPLHF.

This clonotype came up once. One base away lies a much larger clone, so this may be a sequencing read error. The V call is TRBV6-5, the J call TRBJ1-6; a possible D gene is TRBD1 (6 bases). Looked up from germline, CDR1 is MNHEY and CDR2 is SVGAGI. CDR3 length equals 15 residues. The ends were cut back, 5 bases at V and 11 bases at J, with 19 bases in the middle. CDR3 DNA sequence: TGTGCCAGCAGTCACGAACAGGGCCCTAGGCCACCCCTCCACTTT. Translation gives CASSHEQGPRPPLHF.

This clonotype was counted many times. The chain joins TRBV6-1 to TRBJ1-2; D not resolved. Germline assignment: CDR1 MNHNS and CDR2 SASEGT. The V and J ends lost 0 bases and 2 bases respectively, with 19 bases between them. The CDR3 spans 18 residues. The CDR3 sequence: CASSEAPRRAKLNYGYTF. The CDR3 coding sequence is TGTGCCAGCAGTGAAGCACCAAGACGGGCAAAATTGAACTATGGCTACACCTTC.

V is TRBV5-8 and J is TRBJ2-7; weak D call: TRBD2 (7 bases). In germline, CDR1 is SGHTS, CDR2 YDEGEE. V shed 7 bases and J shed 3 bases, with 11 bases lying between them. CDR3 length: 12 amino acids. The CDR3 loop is CASVRGGYEQYF. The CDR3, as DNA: TGTGCCAGCGTAAGGGGGGGCTACGAGCAGTACTTC.

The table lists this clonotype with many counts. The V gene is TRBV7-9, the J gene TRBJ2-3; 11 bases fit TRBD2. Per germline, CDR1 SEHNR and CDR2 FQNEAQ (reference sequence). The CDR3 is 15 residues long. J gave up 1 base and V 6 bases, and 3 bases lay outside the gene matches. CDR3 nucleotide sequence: TGTGCCAGCAGGATACTAGCGGGGGGCACAGATACGCAGTATTTT. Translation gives CASRILAGGTDTQYF.

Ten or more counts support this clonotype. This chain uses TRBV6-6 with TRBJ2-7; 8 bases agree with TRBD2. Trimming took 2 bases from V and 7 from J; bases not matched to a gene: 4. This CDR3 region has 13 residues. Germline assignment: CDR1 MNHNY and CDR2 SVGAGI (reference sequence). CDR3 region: CASSYGGRREQYF. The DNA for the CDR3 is TGTGCCAGCAGTTACGGCGGGAGGAGGGAGCAGTACTTC.

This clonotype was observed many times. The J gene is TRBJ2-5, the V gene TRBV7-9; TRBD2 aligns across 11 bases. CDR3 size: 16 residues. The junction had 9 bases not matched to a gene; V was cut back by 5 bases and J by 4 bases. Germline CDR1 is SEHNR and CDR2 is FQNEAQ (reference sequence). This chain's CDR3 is CASSITSGSIIETQYF. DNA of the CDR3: TGTGCCAGCAGCATAACTAGCGGGAGCATTATAGAGACCCAGTACTTC.

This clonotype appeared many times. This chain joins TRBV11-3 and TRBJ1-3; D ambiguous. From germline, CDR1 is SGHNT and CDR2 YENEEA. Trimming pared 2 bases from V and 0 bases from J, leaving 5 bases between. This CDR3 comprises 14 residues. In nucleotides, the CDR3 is TGTGCCAGCAGCTTATACCGCTCTGGAAACACCATATATTTT. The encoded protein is CASSLYRSGNTIYF. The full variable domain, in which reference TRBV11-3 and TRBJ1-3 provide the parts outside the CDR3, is EAGVVQSPRYKIIEKKQPVAFWCNPISGHNTLYWYLQNLGQGPELLIRYENEEAVDDSQLPKDRFSAERLKGVDSTLKIQPAELGDSAVYLCASSLYRSGNTIYFGEGSWLTVV.

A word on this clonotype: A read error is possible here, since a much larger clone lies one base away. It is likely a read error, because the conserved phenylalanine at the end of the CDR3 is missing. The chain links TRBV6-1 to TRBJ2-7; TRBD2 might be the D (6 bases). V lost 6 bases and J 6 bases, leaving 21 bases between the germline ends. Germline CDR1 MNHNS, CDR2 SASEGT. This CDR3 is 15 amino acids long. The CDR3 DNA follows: TGTGCCAGCAGGCTCCTAGCGACCGGGGCTGGCGAGCAGTACTTA. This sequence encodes CASRLLATGAGEQYL.

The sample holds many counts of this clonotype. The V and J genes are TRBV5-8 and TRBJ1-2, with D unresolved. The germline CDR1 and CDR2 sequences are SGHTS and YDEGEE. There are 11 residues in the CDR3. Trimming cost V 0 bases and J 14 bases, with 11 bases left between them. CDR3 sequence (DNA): TGTGCCAGCAGCTTGGTGTCTGTCTCTACCTTC. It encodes CASSLVSVSTF.

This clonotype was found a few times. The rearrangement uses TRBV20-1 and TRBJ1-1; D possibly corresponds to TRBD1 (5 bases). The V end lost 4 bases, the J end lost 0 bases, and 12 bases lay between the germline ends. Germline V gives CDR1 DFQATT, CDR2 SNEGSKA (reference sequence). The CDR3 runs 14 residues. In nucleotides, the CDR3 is TGCAGTGCTAAAGACAGATTTTTGAACACTGAAGCTTTCTTT. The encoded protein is CSAKDRFLNTEAFF.

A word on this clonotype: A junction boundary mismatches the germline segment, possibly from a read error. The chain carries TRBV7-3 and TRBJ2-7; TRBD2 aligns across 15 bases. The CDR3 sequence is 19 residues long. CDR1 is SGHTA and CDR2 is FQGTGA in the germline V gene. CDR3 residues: CASSRMGTSGRIWTYERYF. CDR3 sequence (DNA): TGTGCCAGCAGCCGAATGGGGACTAGCGGGAGGATTTGGACCTACGAGCGGTACTTC.

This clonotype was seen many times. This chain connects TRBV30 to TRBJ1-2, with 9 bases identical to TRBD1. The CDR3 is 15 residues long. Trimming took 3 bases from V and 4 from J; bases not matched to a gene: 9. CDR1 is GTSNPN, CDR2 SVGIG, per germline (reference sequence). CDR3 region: CAWRPSGTGTYGYTF. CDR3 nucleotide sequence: TGTGCCTGGAGACCCTCCGGGACAGGGACCTATGGCTACACCTTC.

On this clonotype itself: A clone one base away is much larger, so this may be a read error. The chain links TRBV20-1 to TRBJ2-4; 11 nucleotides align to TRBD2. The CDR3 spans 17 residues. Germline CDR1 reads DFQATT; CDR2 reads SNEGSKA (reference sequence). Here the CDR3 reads CSARGPSSSGRRNVQYF. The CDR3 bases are TGCAGTGCTAGAGGTCCTTCGTCTAGCGGGAGGAGAAACGTTCAGTACTTC.

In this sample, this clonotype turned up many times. In DNA form, the CDR3 reads TGTGCCAGCAGTTCCAGGAGGGGACAAGAGACCCAGTACTTC. Its protein is CASSSRRGQETQYF. The chain has TRBV2 and TRBJ2-5, with a possible D match to TRBD2 (6 bases). This CDR3 has 14 residues. Per the germline V gene, CDR1 is SNHLY and CDR2 is FYNNEI. Trimming stripped 5 bases from V and 2 bases from J, with 12 bases between.

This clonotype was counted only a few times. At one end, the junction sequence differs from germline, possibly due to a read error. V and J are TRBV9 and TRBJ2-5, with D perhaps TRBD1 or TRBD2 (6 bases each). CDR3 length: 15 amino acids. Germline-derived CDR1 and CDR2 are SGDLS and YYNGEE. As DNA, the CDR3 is TGTGCCAGCAGCGTAGTTGGGGGGCCTCCGGAGACCCCGTACTTC. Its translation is CASSVVGGPPETPYF.

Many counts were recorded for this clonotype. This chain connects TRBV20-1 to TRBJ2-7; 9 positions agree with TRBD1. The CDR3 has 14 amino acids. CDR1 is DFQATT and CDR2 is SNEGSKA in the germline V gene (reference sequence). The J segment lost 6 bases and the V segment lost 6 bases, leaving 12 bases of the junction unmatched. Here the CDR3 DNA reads TGCAGTGCCCATCCGGACAGGGGAGGTGCCGAGCAGTACTTC. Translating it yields CSAHPDRGGAEQYF.

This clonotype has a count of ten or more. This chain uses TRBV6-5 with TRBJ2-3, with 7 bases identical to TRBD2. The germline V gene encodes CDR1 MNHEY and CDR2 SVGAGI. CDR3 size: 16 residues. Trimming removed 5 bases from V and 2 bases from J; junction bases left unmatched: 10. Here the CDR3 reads CASSHRGGGSTDTQYF. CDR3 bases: TGTGCCAGCAGTCACCGGGGCGGGGGTTCCACAGATACGCAGTATTTT.

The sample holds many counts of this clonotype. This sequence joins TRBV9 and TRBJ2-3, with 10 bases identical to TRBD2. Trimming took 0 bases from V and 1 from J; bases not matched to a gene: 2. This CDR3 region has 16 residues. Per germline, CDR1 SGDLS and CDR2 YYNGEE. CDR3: CASSVGGTSGTDTQYF. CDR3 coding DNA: TGTGCCAGCAGCGTAGGTGGGACTAGCGGCACAGATACGCAGTATTTT.

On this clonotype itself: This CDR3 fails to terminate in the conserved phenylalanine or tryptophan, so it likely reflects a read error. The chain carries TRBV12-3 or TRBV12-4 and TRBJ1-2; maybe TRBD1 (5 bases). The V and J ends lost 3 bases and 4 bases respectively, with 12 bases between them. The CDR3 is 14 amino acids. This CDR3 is CASSFGGVAYGYTL. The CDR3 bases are TGTGCCAGCAGTTTCGGGGGGGTGGCCTATGGCTACACCCTC.

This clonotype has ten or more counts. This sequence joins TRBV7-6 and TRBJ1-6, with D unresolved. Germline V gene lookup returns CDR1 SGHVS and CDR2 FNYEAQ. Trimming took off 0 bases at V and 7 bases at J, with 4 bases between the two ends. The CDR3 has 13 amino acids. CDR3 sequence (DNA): TGTGCCAGCAGCTTAGCGGGGAATTCACCCCTCCACTTT. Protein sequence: CASSLAGNSPLHF.

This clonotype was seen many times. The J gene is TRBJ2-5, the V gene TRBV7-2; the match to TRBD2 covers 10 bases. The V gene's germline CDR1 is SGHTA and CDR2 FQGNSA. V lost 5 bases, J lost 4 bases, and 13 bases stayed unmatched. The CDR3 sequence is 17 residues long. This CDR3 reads CASSRPSSGGGGETQYF. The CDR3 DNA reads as TGTGCCAGCAGCCGTCCCTCCAGCGGGGGGGGGGGAGAGACCCAGTACTTC.

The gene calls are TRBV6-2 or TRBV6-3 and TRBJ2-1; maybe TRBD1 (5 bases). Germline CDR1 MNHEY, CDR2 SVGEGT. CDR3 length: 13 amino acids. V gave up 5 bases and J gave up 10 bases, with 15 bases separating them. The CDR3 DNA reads TGTGCCAGCAGTCACGGGTGGGCAGGGGAGCAGTTCTTC. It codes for CASSHGWAGEQFF.

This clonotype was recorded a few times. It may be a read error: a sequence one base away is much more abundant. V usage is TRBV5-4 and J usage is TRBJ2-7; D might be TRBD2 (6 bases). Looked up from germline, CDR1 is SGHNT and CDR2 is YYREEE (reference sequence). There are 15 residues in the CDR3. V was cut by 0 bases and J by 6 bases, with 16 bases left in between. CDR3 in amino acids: CASSLASSGPCEQYF. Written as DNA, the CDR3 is TGTGCCAGCAGCTTGGCCTCGAGCGGGCCCTGCGAGCAGTACTTC.

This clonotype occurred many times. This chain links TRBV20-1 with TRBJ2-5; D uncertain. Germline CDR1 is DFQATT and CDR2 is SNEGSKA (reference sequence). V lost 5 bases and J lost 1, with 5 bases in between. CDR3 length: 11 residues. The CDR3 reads CSAHSQETQYF. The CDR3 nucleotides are TGCAGTGCTCATTCCCAAGAGACCCAGTACTTC.